The T cell receptor beta chain described here comes from a study of T cell responses to AZD1222 COVID-19 vaccine listed by TCRdb under 2021. Some background on the complete study: A total of 230 to 250 trial participants underwent TCR sequencing, of whom roughly 210 had received two doses of AZD1222 and 26 had received two doses of the MenACWY control vaccine. Enrollment into the trials was organized by age into subgroups of 18-55, 56-69 and 70-plus years, and those subgroups contained about 160, 30 and 59 TCR-sequenced participants, respectively.

A word on this clone: Its antigen target is currently unknown. No much larger clone is present one base from it, and per-base qualities are unavailable.

The time point label on this specimen signifies: about 28 days (+/-7) after the second vaccine dose. AZD1222 recipients whose second dose came at about 4 weeks and those whose second dose came at about 12 weeks were combined into one group, since spike-specific TCR depth and breadth did not differ between the two schedules. Vaccinee samples were obtained from the UK trials COV001 and COV002, which included a single-blind randomized controlled phase 2/3 trial of AZD1222 (ChAdOx1 nCoV-19) in healthy adults. Trial participant PBMC samples were collected at day 0 and day 28 after the second dose for TCRbeta chain sequencing. General conclusions and limits of the study: Because no day 14 peak-response samples were available, repertoires were characterized only after the peak T cell response. Only five or six AZD1222 recipients were SARS-CoV-2 seropositive at baseline, limiting conclusions about previously exposed vaccinees. Participants were mostly white British, with more females than males. The authors suggested clonal diversity may have been underestimated. Reportedly, almost half of the unique spike-specific TCRs recognized epitopes lying outside the regions that are mutated in the B.1.351 and B.1.1.7 variants. Vaccine-associated CD4 TCRs spanned the whole spike protein, with dominant responses in regions 160-218 and 743-854. The 56-69-year group was small, and its depth increase did not reach significance, likely because of low power. After two AZD1222 doses, spike-specific TCR breadth and depth were significantly higher than at day 0 and than in MenACWY recipients.

At the junction V is shortened by 1 base and J by 1 base, with 5 bases in between. CDR1 and CDR2, per the germline V gene, are SNHLY and FYNNEI. Reading from cysteine to phenylalanine, the CDR3 counts 14 amino acids. Only CDR3 DNA is held: 42 bases, read in frame from base 1. The CDR3 regions of human TCRbeta chains were analyzed by immunosequencing. The study's processing was this. Repertoire TCRs were checked for matches against a reference library of SARS-CoV-2-specific TCRs that had been generated using the MIRA antigen-specificity platform. Breadth meant the fraction of unique TCRs that were SARS-CoV-2-associated, whereas depth meant the fraction of total T cells that were SARS-CoV-2-associated. Each spike-specific TCR was assigned to its reactive spike region and to a CD4 or CD8 class using the MIRA data. Log10-transformed breadth and depth values were compared by one-way ANOVA with Sidak's multiple comparisons tests. TCRdb took this table from immuneACCESS and kept in-frame rearrangements with V and J called. Such tables lack part of the clones; where checked against another copy, unresolved V genes explain under half of the gap, and the rest is unexplained. V and J calls and clone size are copied from that table; D and trimming were computed from the DNA. For this sample there are approximately 130,000 clones; roughly 87% appear just once. Of the sample, 4.5% to 6.5% falls within the top ten clones.

This sequence was found in an adult who received the AZD1222 COVID-19 vaccine. This sample comprised peripheral blood, obtained 28 days after the second AZD1222 dose. This chain is built from TRBV2 and TRBJ1-5, with the D segment identity uncertain. The CDR3 region: CASSEGGSNQPQHF. The DNA is TGTGCCAGCAGTGAAGGAGGGAGCAATCAGCCCCAGCATTTT.